A selection of T cell receptor beta chains follows, all from one sample in a study of T cell responses to AZD1222 COVID-19 vaccine. The table came from immunoSEQ multiplex PCR; TCRdb's copy has only in-frame clones and leaves some out. The data contain more than 100,000 clones, roughly 88% of them seen just once; the ten biggest clones take up around 6%. The sample was peripheral blood, taken on day 0 of AZD1222 vaccination. These receptors originate from an adult in good health. Each CDR3 is given with its conserved first and last residue. Fields, in order: V gene, D gene, clone size, J gene, CDR3 DNA, CDR3 protein. A D gene is named only where the DNA matches it firmly. The listing skips clone size in some rows; elsewhere it reads once, few, many or a size class.

>TRBV5-4|.|once|TRBJ1-2
TGTGCCAGCAGCTTGGAAGGGCCCTATGGCTACACCTTC
CASSLEGPYGYTF
>TRBV29-1|.|.|TRBJ1-1
TGCAGCGTTGAAGACCGGGGACTTCGAGAAGCTTTCTTT
CSVEDRGLREAFF
>TRBV13|.|.|TRBJ1-1
TGTGCCAGCAGCTTGGGAGGGACGGGGACTTTCTTT
CASSLGGTGTFF
>TRBV20-1|TRBD1|.|TRBJ1-1
TGCAGTGCCAGGGACAGGGCTGAAGCTTTCTTT
CSARDRAEAFF
>TRBV20-1|.|.|TRBJ2-5
TGCAGTGCTAGAAGTCAAGAGACCCAGTACTTC
CSARSQETQYF
>TRBV4-2|.|.|TRBJ2-3
TGTGCCAGCAGCCCCCGGACACAAAACACAGATACGCAGTATTTT
CASSPRTQNTDTQYF
>TRBV7-9|.|.|TRBJ2-7
TGTGCCAGCAGCGCTTACAAGGGTAACCCCTACGAGCAGTACTTC
CASSAYKGNPYEQYF
>TRBV19|.|.|TRBJ2-7
TGTGCCAGCAAGCCCCAGGGTTCCTACGAGCAGTACTTC
CASKPQGSYEQYF
>TRBV24-1|.|few|TRBJ1-6
TGTGCCACCAGTGATTTGCCCCGCGATAGGGCCCCTCATTCACCCCTCCACTTT
CATSDLPRDRAPHSPLHF
>TRBV20-1|.|.|TRBJ2-6
TGCAGTGTAGGGGGGGCCAACGTCCTGACTTTC
CSVGGANVLTF